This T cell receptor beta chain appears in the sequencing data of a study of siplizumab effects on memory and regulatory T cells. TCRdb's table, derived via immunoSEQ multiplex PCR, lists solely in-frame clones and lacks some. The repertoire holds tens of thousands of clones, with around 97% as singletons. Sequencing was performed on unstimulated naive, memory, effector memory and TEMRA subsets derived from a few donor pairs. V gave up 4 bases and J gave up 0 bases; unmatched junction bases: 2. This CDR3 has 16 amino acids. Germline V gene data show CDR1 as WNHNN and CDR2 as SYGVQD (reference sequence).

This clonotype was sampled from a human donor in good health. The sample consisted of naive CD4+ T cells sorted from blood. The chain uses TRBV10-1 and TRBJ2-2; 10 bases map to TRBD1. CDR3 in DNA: TGCGCCAGCAGTGGAGGGACAGGGGCGAACACCGGGGAGCTGTTTTTT. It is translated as CASSGGTGANTGELFF.